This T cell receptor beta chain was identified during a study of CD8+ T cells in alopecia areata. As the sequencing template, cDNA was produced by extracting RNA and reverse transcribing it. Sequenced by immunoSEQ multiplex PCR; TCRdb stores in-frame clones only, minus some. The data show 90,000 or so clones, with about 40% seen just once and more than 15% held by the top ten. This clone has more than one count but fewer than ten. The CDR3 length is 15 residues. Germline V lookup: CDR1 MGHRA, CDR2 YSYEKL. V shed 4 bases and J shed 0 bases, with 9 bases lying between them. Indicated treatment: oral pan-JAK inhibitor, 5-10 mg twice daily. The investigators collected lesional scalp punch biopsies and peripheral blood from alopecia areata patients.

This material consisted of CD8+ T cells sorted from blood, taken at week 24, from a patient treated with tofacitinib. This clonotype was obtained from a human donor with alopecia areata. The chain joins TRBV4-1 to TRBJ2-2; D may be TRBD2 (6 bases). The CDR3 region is CASSPASANTGELFF. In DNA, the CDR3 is TGCGCCAGCAGCCCGGCTAGCGCGAACACCGGGGAGCTGTTTTTT.